This TCR beta chain appears in the sequencing data of a study of shared clonotypes between healthy human individuals. Study-wide results and limits: Few donors restricted represented genetic and exposure-history diversity. Memory subsets generally showed lower estimated richness than naive subsets.

Repertoires were generated with immunoSEQ multiplex PCR, while TCRdb's copy carries only in-frame clones and drops some. Of 150,000 to 200,000 clones in the sample, 90% to 95% were seen once. Germline CDR1 is SGHRS and CDR2 is YFSETQ. The CDR3 spans 17 residues. V was trimmed by 3 bases and J by 6 bases, leaving 24 bases between them. With respect to this clone: Its antigen remains unknown.

Input material: naive CD4+ T cells sorted from blood. The subset denotes: CD45RA+ positively selected. The clonotype was recovered from a woman aged 25 to 39 in good health. This rearrangement joins TRBV5-1 to TRBJ1-1, with D maybe TRBD1 (6 bases). The CDR3 nucleotides are TGCGCCAGCAGCTCCGGAACCACTGGACAGTTCTTGTCTGAAGCTTTCTTT. It translates to CASSSGTTGQFLSEAFF.